The rows below give T cell receptor beta chains drawn from one sample of a study of molecular identifiers for immune sequencing clone quantification. TCRdb re-called the PCR reads through MiXCR, storing one row per CDR3 protein. This repertoire shows roughly 100,000 distinct CDR3 sequences, under 40% found once; its top ten account for about 9.7%. The sequenced sample was naive CD8+ T cells from blood, with Jurkat cell RNA spiked in. All receptors derive from a human donor in good health. Some libraries in this study had Jurkat cell RNA spiked in. CDR3s include the opening cysteine and the closing phenylalanine or tryptophan. The D gene is left open where the match is weak. Only part of the rows carry a size: once, few, many, or a class if the clone is expanded.

d_call,v_call,j_call,clone_size,cdr3_aa,cdr3_nt
-,TRBV12-3/TRBV12-4,TRBJ2-7,-,CASSSGTYHEQYF,TGTGCCAGCAGTTCCGGGACGTACCACGAGCAGTACTTC
TRBD1,TRBV7-3,TRBJ2-3,many,CASSSGTGSTDTQYF,TGTGCCAGCAGCTCCGGGACAGGTAGCACAGATACGCAGTATTTT
-,TRBV12-3/TRBV12-4,TRBJ2-2,-,CASSLLHLAGELFF,TGTGCCAGCAGTCTTCTTCACTTGGCCGGGGAGCTGTTTTTT
TRBD1,TRBV5-1,TRBJ2-2,-,CASSLADRGGELFF,TGCGCCAGCAGCTTGGCGGACAGGGGCGGGGAGCTGTTTTTT
-,TRBV6-5,TRBJ1-5,many,CASSSDGTQPQHF,TGTGCCAGCAGTTCAGACGGTACTCAGCCCCAGCATTTT
-,TRBV28,TRBJ2-7,-,CASSLYWQGGTTYEQYF,TGTGCCAGCAGTTTATACTGGCAGGGGGGGACGACCTACGAGCAGTACTTC
TRBD1,TRBV19,TRBJ1-2,-,CASSFGTANFYGYTF,TGTGCCAGTAGTTTTGGGACAGCAAACTTCTATGGCTACACCTTC
TRBD1,TRBV9,TRBJ2-5,few,CASSVEGTAQETQYF,TGTGCCAGCAGCGTAGAAGGGACAGCCCAAGAGACCCAGTACTTC
-,TRBV5-8,TRBJ1-5,-,CASSLGRGLLNQPQHF,TGTGCCAGCAGCTTAGGTAGAGGGCTCTTAAATCAGCCCCAGCATTTT
-,TRBV4-3,TRBJ2-1,few,CASSQEPYSGPNEQFF,TGCGCCAGCAGCCAAGAGCCGTATAGCGGTCCGAATGAGCAGTTCTTC
-,TRBV2,TRBJ1-5,many,CASNGKYQPQHF,TGTGCCAGCAATGGCAAGTATCAGCCCCAGCATTTT
-,TRBV6-6,TRBJ2-3,few,CASKVGPSTDTQYF,TGTGCCAGCAAGGTTGGACCTAGCACAGATACGCAGTATTTT
-,TRBV7-2,TRBJ2-7,-,CASSPSRHISYEQYF,TGTGCCAGCAGCCCCAGTCGGCACATCTCCTACGAGCAGTACTTC
-,TRBV6-2/TRBV6-3,TRBJ1-1,-,CASAEGDTEAFF,TGTGCCAGCGCTGAGGGGGACACTGAAGCTTTCTTT
-,TRBV7-9,TRBJ1-4,many,CASSLVPEKDEKLFF,TGTGCCAGCAGCTTAGTGCCCGAGAAGGATGAAAAACTGTTTTTT
-,TRBV4-2,TRBJ2-1,-,CASSQGAYGTYNEQFF,TGTGCCAGCAGCCAGGGGGCCTACGGGACCTACAATGAGCAGTTCTTC
-,TRBV6-2/TRBV6-3,TRBJ2-5,-,CASTDELGETQYF,TGTGCCAGCACTGACGAACTGGGAGAGACCCAGTACTTC
-,TRBV28,TRBJ2-7,few,CASTDRTATYEQYF,TGTGCCAGCACCGACAGGACGGCAACCTACGAGCAGTACTTC
-,TRBV13,TRBJ2-7,many,CASSKGRGLEQYF,TGTGCCAGCAGCAAAGGACGCGGACTCGAGCAGTACTTC
TRBD1,TRBV24-1,TRBJ2-7,few,CATRGQGAYEQYF,TGTGCCACCAGAGGACAGGGGGCCTACGAGCAGTACTTC
TRBD1,TRBV27,TRBJ2-2,few,CASSHQTGGLNTGELFF,TGTGCCAGCAGTCACCAAACAGGGGGCCTGAACACCGGGGAGCTGTTTTTT
-,TRBV6-5,TRBJ2-2,many,CASSYYSPHGELFF,TGTGCCAGCAGTTACTATTCCCCACACGGGGAGCTGTTTTTT
TRBD1,TRBV29-1,TRBJ2-1,once,CSVAPGQPYNEQFF,TGCAGCGTTGCACCGGGACAGCCTTACAATGAGCAGTTCTTC
-,TRBV28,TRBJ2-7,many,CASSLLNPYEQYF,TGTGCCAGCAGTTTACTCAATCCCTACGAGCAGTACTTC
-,TRBV12-3/TRBV12-4,TRBJ1-5,-,CASRRRDWNQPQHF,TGTGCCAGCAGGCGCCGGGACTGGAATCAGCCCCAGCATTTT
-,TRBV9,TRBJ2-3,-,CASSPPGRGLQYF,TGTGCCAGCAGCCCCCCGGGACGGGGACTGCAGTATTTT
-,TRBV4-1,TRBJ2-7,many,CASSQEGGTYEQYF,TGCGCCAGCAGCCAAGAAGGCGGAACCTACGAGCAGTACTTC
TRBD1,TRBV5-4,TRBJ2-7,many,CASSTRVGTVEQYF,TGTGCCAGCAGCACACGCGTTGGGACAGTCGAGCAGTACTTC
-,TRBV2,TRBJ2-4,few,CASSEAVGVVDIQYF,TGTGCCAGCAGTGAAGCGGTAGGGGTCGTGGACATTCAGTACTTC
-,TRBV9,TRBJ2-7,-,CASSPSGGGSHEQYF,TGTGCCAGCAGCCCATCCGGAGGGGGCTCCCACGAGCAGTACTTC
TRBD2,TRBV29-1,TRBJ2-1,few,CSVEASGILYNEQFF,TGCAGCGTTGAGGCTAGCGGGATCCTCTACAATGAGCAGTTCTTC
TRBD1,TRBV20-1,TRBJ2-7,many,CSAKTDRAMVYEQYF,TGCAGTGCTAAGACAGACAGGGCGATGGTCTACGAGCAGTACTTC
-,TRBV10-3,TRBJ2-3,-,CAISETTRDTQYF,TGTGCCATCAGTGAGACGACCCGGGATACGCAGTATTTT
-,TRBV9,TRBJ2-3,many,CASSVDGADTQYF,TGTGCCAGCAGCGTAGATGGAGCAGATACGCAGTATTTT
-,TRBV13,TRBJ1-1,many,CASSFLTVESEAFF,TGTGCCAGCAGCTTCCTAACTGTCGAATCTGAAGCTTTCTTT
-,TRBV9,TRBJ2-7,-,CASSQREGEQYF,TGTGCCAGCAGCCAGAGGGAAGGGGAGCAGTACTTC
TRBD2,TRBV11-2,TRBJ2-2,-,CASLLTRGRNTGELFF,TGTGCCAGCCTCCTGACCCGCGGGAGAAACACCGGGGAGCTGTTTTTT
-,TRBV7-6,TRBJ1-4,-,CASSSPNGSKTNEKLFF,TGTGCCAGCAGCTCCCCTAATGGGAGCAAAACTAATGAAAAACTGTTTTTT
-,TRBV12-3/TRBV12-4,TRBJ2-5,many,CASGRPQYF,TGTGCCAGCGGCCGCCCCCAGTACTTC
-,TRBV27,TRBJ1-1,few,CASQIQGHTEAFF,TGTGCCAGCCAAATCCAGGGGCACACTGAAGCTTTCTTT
-,TRBV4-3,TRBJ2-1,few,CASSRTLDTMYEQFF,TGCGCCAGCAGCCGAACACTAGATACCATGTATGAGCAGTTCTTC
-,TRBV6-2/TRBV6-3,TRBJ1-1,-,CASSPEGRAGNTEAFF,TGTGCCAGCAGTCCCGAGGGGAGGGCTGGGAACACTGAAGCTTTCTTT
TRBD1,TRBV27,TRBJ1-2,many,CASSQGASYGYTF,TGTGCCAGCAGTCAGGGGGCCTCCTATGGCTACACCTTC
TRBD2,TRBV6-4,TRBJ2-4,-,CASSLLAGLAKNIQYF,TGTGCCAGCAGCTTACTAGCGGGACTAGCCAAAAACATTCAGTACTTC
-,TRBV7-9,TRBJ1-1,many,CASSRGTSSSTEAFF,TGTGCCAGCAGTCGTGGGACTTCATCATCCACTGAAGCTTTCTTT
-,TRBV27,TRBJ2-3,few,CASSDVHTQYF,TGTGCCAGCAGTGACGTCCATACGCAGTATTTT